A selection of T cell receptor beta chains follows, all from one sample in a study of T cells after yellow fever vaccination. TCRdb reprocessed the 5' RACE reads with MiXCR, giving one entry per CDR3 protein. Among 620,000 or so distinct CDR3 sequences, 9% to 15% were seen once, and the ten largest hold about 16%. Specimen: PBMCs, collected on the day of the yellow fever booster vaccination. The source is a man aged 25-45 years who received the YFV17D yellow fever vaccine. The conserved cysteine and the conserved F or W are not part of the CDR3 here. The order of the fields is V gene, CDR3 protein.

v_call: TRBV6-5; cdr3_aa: ASSYGPSGDTQY
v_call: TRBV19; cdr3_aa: ASSDAGNLPPF
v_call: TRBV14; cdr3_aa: ASSQVAGVSSYEQY
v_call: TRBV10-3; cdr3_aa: AISNRAVADTQY
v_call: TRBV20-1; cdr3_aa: SAGRLAGGGYNEQF
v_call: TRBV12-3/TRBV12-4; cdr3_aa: ASSPRDGGNQPQH
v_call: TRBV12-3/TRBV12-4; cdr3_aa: ASSTGGDETQY
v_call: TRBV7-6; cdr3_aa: ASSLAFQAGEQF
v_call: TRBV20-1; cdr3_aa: SARTPTSGANTGELF
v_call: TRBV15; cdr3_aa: ATSRGQGIFYEQY
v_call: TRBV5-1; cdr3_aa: ASSQGTSSSTDTQY
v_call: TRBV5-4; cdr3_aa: ASRTDGPTNYGYT
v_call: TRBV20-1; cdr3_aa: SANPGLAGEEQF
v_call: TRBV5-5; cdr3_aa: ASLSQREYEQF
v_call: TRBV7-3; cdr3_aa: ASSPIAGGHNEQF
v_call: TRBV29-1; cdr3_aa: SVKPSTILAGEQY
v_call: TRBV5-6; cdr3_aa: ASSLRDDKQY
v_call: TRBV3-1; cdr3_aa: ASSPREGTEAF
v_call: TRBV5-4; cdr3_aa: ASSFTSGGTYEQY
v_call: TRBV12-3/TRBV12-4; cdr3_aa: ASSPGTSGDTQY
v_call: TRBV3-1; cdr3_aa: ASTGLSGQGNTEAF
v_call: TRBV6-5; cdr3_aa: ASSFDTKGNQPQH
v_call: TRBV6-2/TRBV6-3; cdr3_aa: ASNPGRRGRAQTYEQY
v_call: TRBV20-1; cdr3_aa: SAREMEETQY
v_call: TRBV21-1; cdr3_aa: ASSKNEGQEGSYEQY
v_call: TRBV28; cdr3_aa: ASSLPGTYEQY
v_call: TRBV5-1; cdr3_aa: ASSFLSGGPYEQY
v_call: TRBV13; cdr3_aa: ASSLASGRDNEQF
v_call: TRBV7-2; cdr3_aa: ASSLDQPQY
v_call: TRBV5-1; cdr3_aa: ASSTLQGADEQF
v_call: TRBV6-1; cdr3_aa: ASSPFLDRGITGELF
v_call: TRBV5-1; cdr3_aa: ASSLQGAYNEQF
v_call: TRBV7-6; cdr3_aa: ASSLDGAVGGELF